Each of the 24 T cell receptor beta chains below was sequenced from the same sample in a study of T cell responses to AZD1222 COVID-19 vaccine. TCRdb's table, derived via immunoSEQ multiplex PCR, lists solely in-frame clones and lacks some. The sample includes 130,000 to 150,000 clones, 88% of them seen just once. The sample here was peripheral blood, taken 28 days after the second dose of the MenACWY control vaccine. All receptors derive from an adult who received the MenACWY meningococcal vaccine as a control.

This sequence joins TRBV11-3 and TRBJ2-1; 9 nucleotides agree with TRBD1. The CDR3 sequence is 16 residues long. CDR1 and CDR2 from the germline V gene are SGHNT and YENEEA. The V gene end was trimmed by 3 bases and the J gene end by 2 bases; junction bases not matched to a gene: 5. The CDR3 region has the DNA TGTGCCAGCAGCTTCAACGACAGGGGGGCCTACAATGAGCAGTTCTTC. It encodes CASSFNDRGAYNEQFF.

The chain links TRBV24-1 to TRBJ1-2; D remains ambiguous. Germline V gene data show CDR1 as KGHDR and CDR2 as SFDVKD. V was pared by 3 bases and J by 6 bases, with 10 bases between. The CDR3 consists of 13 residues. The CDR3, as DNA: TGTGCCACCAGTGATCAAAGTTGGGATGGCTACACCTTC. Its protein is CATSDQSWDGYTF.

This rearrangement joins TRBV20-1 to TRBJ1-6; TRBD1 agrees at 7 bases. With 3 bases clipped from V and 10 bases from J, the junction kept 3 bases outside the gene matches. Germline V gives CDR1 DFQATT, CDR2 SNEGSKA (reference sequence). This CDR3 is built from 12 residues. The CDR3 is CSASDRVSPLHF. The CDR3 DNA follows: TGCAGTGCTAGTGACAGGGTCTCACCCCTCCACTTT.

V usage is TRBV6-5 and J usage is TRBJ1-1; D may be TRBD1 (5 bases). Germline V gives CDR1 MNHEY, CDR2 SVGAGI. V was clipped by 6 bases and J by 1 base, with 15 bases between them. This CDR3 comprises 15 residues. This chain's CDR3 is CASSPLLGPNTEAFF. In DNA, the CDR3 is TGTGCCAGCAGCCCCCTCTTGGGGCCGAACACTGAAGCTTTCTTT.

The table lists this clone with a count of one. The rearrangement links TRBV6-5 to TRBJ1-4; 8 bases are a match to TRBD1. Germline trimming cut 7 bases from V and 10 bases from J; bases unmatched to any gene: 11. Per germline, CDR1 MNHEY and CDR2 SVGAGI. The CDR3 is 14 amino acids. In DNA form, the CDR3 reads TGTGCCAGCAACAAACAGGGGGGTACGGGAAAACTGTTTTTT. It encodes CASNKQGGTGKLFF.

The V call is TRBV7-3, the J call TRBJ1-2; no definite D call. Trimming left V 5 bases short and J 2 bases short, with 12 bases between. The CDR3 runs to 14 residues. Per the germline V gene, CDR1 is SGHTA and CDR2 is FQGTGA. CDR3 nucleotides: TGTGCCAGCAGCCCTGTGGCGGTGAACTATGGCTACACCTTC. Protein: CASSPVAVNYGYTF.

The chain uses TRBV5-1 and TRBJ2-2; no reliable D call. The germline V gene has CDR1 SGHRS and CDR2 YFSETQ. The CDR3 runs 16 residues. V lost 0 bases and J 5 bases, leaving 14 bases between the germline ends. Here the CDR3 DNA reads TGCGCCAGCAGCTTGGATGGGGTCTTTAAGACCGGGGAGCTGTTTTTT. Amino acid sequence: CASSLDGVFKTGELFF.

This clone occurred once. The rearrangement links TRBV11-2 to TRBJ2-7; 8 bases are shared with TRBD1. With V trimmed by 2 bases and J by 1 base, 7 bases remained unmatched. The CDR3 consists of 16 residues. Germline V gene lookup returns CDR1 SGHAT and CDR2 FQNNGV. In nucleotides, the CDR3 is TGTGCCAGCAGCTTAATTGGGGGACAGGTGTCCTACGAGCAGTACTTC. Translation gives CASSLIGGQVSYEQYF.

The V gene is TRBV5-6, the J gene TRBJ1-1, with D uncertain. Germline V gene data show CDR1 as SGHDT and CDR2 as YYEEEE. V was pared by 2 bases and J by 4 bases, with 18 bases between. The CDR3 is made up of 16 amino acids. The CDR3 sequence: CASSLAGPRLGTEAFF. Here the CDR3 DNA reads TGTGCCAGCAGCTTAGCCGGGCCTCGGTTGGGCACTGAAGCTTTCTTT.

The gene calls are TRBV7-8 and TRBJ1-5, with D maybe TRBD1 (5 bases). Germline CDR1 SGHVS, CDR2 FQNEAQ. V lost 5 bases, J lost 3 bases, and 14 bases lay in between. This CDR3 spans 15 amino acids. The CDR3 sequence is CASSPKLGDNQPQHF. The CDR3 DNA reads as TGTGCCAGCAGCCCGAAACTGGGGGACAATCAGCCCCAGCATTTT.

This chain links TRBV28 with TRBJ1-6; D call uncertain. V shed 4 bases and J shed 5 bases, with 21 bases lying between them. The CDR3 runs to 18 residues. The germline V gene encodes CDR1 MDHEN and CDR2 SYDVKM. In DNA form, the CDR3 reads TGTGCCAGCAGTTCCTCACGGGGTTCTCGCGGGGATAATTCACCCCTCCACTTT. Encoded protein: CASSSSRGSRGDNSPLHF.

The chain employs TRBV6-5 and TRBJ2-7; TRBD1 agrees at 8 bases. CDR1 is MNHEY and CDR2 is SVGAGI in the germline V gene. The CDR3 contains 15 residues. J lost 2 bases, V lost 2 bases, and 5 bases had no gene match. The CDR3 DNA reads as TGTGCCAGCAGTTACCGGGGGACAGGCCCCTACGAGCAGTACTTC. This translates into CASSYRGTGPYEQYF.

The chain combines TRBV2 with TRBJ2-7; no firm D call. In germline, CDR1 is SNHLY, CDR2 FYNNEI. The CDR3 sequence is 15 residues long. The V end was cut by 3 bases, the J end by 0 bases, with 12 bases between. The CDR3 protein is CASSDLVLTSYEQYF. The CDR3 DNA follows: TGTGCCAGCAGTGATCTGGTCTTGACCTCCTACGAGCAGTACTTC.

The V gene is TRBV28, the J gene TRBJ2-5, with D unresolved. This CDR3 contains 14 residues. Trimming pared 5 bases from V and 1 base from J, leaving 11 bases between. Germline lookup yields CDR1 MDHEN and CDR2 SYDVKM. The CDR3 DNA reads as TGTGCCAGCAGTCCCGCCGGCAGCCAAGAGACCCAGTACTTC. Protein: CASSPAGSQETQYF.

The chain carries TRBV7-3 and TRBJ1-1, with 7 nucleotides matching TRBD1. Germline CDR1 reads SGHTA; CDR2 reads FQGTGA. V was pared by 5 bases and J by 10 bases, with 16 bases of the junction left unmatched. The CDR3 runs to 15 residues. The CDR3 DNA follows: TGTGCCAGCAGCCTGCCGGGACAGTCATTCAACGGAGCTTTCTTT. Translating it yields CASSLPGQSFNGAFF.

This chain's CDR3 is CASSPLAGGTQETQYF. In nucleotides, the CDR3 is TGCGCCAGCAGCCCACTAGCGGGGGGAACTCAAGAGACCCAGTACTTC. The rearrangement joins TRBV5-1 to TRBJ2-5, with 12 bases matching TRBD2. V lost 4 bases to trimming and J lost 2 bases; unmatched junction nucleotides: 6. The CDR3 consists of 16 residues. CDR1 is SGHRS and CDR2 is YFSETQ in the germline V gene.

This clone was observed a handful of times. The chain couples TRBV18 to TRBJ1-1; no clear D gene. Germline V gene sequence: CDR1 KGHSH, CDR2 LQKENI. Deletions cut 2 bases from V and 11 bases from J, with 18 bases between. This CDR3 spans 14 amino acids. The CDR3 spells CASSPGGAPSWAFF. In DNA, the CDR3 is TGTGCCAGCTCACCAGGAGGAGCCCCGTCGTGGGCTTTCTTT.

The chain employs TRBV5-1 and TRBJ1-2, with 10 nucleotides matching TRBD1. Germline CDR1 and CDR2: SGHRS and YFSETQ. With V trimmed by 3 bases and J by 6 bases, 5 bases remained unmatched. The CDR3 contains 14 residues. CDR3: CASSSTGGSDGYTF. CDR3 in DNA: TGCGCCAGCAGCTCGACAGGGGGCTCCGATGGCTACACCTTC.

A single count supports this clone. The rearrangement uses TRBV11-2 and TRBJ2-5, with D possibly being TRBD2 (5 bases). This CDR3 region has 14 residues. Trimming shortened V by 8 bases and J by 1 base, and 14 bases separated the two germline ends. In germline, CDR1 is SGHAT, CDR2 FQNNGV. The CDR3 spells CASAPPGIQETQYF. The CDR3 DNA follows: TGTGCCAGCGCCCCACCGGGGATCCAAGAGACCCAGTACTTC. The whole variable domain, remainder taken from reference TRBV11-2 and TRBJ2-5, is EAGVAQSPRYKIIEKRQSVAFWCNPISGHATLYWYQQILGQGPKLLIQFQNNGVVDDSQLPKDRFSAERLKGVDSTLKIQPAKLEDSAVYLCASAPPGIQETQYFGPGTRLLVL.

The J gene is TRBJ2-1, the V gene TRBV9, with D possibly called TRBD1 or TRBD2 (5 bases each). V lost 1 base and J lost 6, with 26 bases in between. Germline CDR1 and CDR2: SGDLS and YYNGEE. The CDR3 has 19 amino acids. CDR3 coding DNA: TGTGCCAGCAGCGTAAATGTGAGGGTAGGACAATTTGTCCCCAATGAGCAGTTCTTC. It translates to CASSVNVRVGQFVPNEQFF.

CDR3 residues: CASSSQGDTEAFF. CDR3 nucleotides: TGCGCCAGCAGCTCCCAGGGAGACACTGAAGCTTTCTTT. This chain links TRBV5-1 with TRBJ1-1; TRBD1 might be the D (5 bases). The CDR3 length is 13 residues. V lost 3 bases, J lost 3 bases, and 9 bases lay in between. The germline V gene has CDR1 SGHRS and CDR2 YFSETQ. The full variable domain, rest sourced from reference TRBV5-1 and TRBJ1-1, is KAGVTQTPRYLIKTRGQQVTLSCSPISGHRSVSWYQQTPGQGLQFLFEYFSETQRNKGNFPGRFSGRQFSNSRSEMNVSTLELGDSALYLCASSSQGDTEAFFGQGTRLTVV.

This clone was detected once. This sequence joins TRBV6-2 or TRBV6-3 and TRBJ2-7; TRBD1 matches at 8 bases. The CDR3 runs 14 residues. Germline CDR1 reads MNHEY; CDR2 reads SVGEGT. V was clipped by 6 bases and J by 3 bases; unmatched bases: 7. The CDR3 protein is CASSLGQVNYEQYF. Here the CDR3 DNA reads TGTGCCAGCAGCCTGGGACAGGTAAACTACGAGCAGTACTTC.

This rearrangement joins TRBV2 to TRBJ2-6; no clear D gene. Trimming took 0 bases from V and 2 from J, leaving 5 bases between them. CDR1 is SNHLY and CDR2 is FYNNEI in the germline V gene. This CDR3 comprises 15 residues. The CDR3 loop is CASSEARAGANVLTF. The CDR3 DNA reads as TGTGCCAGCAGTGAAGCGAGAGCTGGGGCCAACGTCCTGACTTTC.

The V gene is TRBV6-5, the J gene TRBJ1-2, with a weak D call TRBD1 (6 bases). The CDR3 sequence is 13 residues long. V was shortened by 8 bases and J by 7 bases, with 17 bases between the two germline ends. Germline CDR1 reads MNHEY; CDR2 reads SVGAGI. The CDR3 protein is CASSRGGAGGYTF. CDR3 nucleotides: TGTGCCAGCTCCCGCGGGGGGGCAGGTGGCTACACCTTC.